This T cell receptor beta chain derives from a study of T-cell reconstitution after alpha-beta-depleted transplantation in children. Study findings and constraints: Roughly two months post-transplant, alpha-beta T cells reportedly originated from several hundred graft clones that had expanded. Most T-cell counts and diversity one year after the transplant came from T cells that were newly produced.

In regard to this clonotype: The antigen remains unidentified.

During its preparation, the TCRbeta library received unique molecular identifiers. One entry per CDR3 protein results from TCRdb running MiXCR on the PCR reads. This sample yields just under 250,000 distinct CDR3 sequences, of which 20% to 30% are seen a single time; roughly 2.5% belongs to the top ten. The sequencing used PBMCs, collected before TCRalphabeta/CD19-depleted stem cell transplant. The sequence came from a girl under 10 years old with Fanconi anemia, due to receive a stem cell transplant.

The CDR3, as DNA: TGCAGTGCGGTCCCAATAGACAGGGTCAAAAACATTCAGTACTTC. It is translated as CSAVPIDRVKNIQYF. The chain joins TRBV20-1 to TRBJ2-4; 7 bases match TRBD1. The CDR3 loop spans 15 amino acids. Germline lookup yields CDR1 DFQATT and CDR2 SNEGSKA (reference sequence). Losses at the gene ends were 6 bases for V and 3 bases for J; bases not matched to a gene: 11.